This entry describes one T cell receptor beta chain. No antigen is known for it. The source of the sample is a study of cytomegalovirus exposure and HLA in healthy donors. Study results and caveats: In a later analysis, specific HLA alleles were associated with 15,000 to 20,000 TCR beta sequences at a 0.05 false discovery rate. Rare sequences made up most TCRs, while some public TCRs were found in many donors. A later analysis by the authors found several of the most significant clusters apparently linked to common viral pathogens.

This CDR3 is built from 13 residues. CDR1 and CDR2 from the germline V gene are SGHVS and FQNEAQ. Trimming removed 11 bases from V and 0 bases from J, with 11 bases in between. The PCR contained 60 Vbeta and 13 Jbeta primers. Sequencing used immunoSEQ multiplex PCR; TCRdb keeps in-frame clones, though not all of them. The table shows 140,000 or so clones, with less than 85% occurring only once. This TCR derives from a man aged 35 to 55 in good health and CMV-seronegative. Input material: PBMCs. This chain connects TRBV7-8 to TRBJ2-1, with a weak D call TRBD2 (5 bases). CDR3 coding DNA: TGTGCCGCGGCCGGAGGCTCCTACAATGAGCAGTTCTTC. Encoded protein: CAAAGGSYNEQFF.